What follows are 14 T cell receptor beta chains derived from one specimen sequenced in a study of read filtering for tumor transcriptome and immune sequencing. The library was built from 400 ng RNA with molecular barcoded adaptors for alpha/delta and beta/gamma chains. TCRdb itself ran the reads through MiXCR, one entry per CDR3 protein. The sample lists approximately 150,000 distinct CDR3 sequences, approximately 13% occurring once. Sequencing was done on a sample of a population of CD138-negative cells sorted from bone marrow. These receptors all come from a donor aged 40 or older with multiple myeloma.

The sample holds many counts of this clonotype. The genes are TRBV7-2 and TRBJ2-7; D is ambiguous. Germline lookup yields CDR1 SGHTA and CDR2 FQGNSA. The CDR3 consists of 13 residues. V lost 1 base, J lost 5 bases, and 9 bases lay in between. CDR3 nucleotide sequence: TGTGCCAGCAGCTTAGTAGGTATTGACGAGCAGTACTTC. Its protein product is CASSLVGIDEQYF.

This clonotype was recorded many times. V and J are TRBV24-1 and TRBJ2-1, with 7 bases that match TRBD2. V trimming: 2 bases; J trimming: 5 bases; junction bases outside the gene matches: 14. Germline V lookup: CDR1 KGHDR, CDR2 SFDVKD. The CDR3 is 18 amino acids. DNA of the CDR3: TGTGCCACCAGTGATTCGGATCTGAAGGGAGGGCCCCACAATGAGCAGTTCTTC. It encodes CATSDSDLKGGPHNEQFF.

The V gene is TRBV11-2, the J gene TRBJ2-7; the match to TRBD2 covers 12 bases. The CDR3 is 15 amino acids. Germline V gives CDR1 SGHAT, CDR2 FQNNGV. Trimming at V came to 1 base and at J to 4 bases, leaving 2 bases not matched to a gene. Here the CDR3 reads CASSLVGTSGYEQYF. Written as DNA, the CDR3 is TGTGCCAGCAGCTTAGTGGGGACTAGCGGGTACGAGCAGTACTTC.

This clonotype was seen ten or more times. The chain is built from TRBV5-6 and TRBJ2-1; D perhaps matches TRBD2 (5 bases). Germline assignment: CDR1 SGHDT and CDR2 YYEEEE. Trimming stripped 2 bases from V and 9 bases from J, with 15 bases between. The CDR3 sequence is 14 residues long. The CDR3 is CASSLGAELGEQFF. The CDR3 DNA follows: TGTGCCAGCAGCTTAGGAGCGGAGCTAGGTGAGCAGTTCTTC.

Concerning this clonotype itself: A far more abundant clone sits one base away, making this likely a read error. Lacking the conserved final phenylalanine or tryptophan, this CDR3 likely reflects a read error. The V call is TRBV11-2, the J call TRBJ2-1; D is uncertain. V was trimmed by 1 base and J by 3 bases, leaving 10 bases between them. Germline V gene lookup returns CDR1 SGHAT and CDR2 FQNNGV. The CDR3 totals 15 residues. CDR3 DNA: TGTGCCAGCAGCTTAGCGCTAGGCGGCTACAATGAGCAGTTCTCC. Amino acids: CASSLALGGYNEQFS.

This clonotype was seen many times. This chain uses TRBV18 with TRBJ2-1, with D perhaps matching TRBD2 (5 bases). Trimming stripped 6 bases from V and 4 bases from J, with 19 bases between. Germline lookup yields CDR1 KGHSH and CDR2 LQKENI. The CDR3 extends over 16 amino acids. CDR3 protein: CASSPYTRGPYNEQFF. The CDR3 region has the DNA TGTGCCAGCTCGCCATACACTCGAGGGCCATACAATGAGCAGTTCTTC.

This clonotype was recorded at least ten times. The chain uses TRBV20-1 and TRBJ2-1, with 14 bases that match TRBD2. Per germline, CDR1 DFQATT and CDR2 SNEGSKA (reference sequence). J lost 3 bases, V lost 6 bases, and 10 bases had no gene match. The CDR3 covers 17 residues. The CDR3 nucleotides are TGCAGTGCCCTCGGGACTAGCGGGAGATGGGGCTACAATGAGCAGTTCTTC. This gives the protein CSALGTSGRWGYNEQFF.

The J gene is TRBJ2-5, the V gene TRBV12-3 or TRBV12-4; D is unresolved. This CDR3 contains 13 residues. Trimming stripped 3 bases from V and 3 bases from J, with 8 bases between. The CDR3 is CASSFWVKETQYF. For the CDR3, the DNA is TGTGCCAGCAGTTTTTGGGTAAAAGAGACCCAGTACTTC.

This clonotype was observed at least ten times. The chain links TRBV20-1 to TRBJ2-7; tentatively, D is TRBD1 or TRBD2 (5 bases each). Per germline, CDR1 DFQATT and CDR2 SNEGSKA (reference sequence). The CDR3 has 13 residues. Trimming left V 2 bases short and J 1 base short, with 9 bases between. CDR3 DNA: TGCAGTGCTAGACGGGGACCATCCTACGAGCAGTACTTC. Amino acid sequence: CSARRGPSYEQYF.

V and J are TRBV4-1 and TRBJ2-7, with TRBD1 matching 8 bases. The germline V gene has CDR1 MGHRA and CDR2 YSYEKL. The CDR3 is 15 residues long. Trimming removed 1 base from V and 3 bases from J; junction bases left unmatched: 5. The CDR3 bases are TGCGCCAGCAGCCAAGCGACAGGGGCCCTCTACGAGCAGTACTTC. It translates to CASSQATGALYEQYF.

The table lists this clonotype with a few counts. J is TRBJ2-1 and V is TRBV29-1; TRBD1 agrees at 8 bases. The V gene end was trimmed by 7 bases and the J gene end by 7 bases; junction bases not matched to a gene: 12. CDR3 length: 14 amino acids. Germline assignment: CDR1 SQVTM and CDR2 ANQGSEA. DNA for the CDR3: TGCAGCGCCCCGGACAGGGATCTCCGGAATGAGCAGTTCTTC. As protein: CSAPDRDLRNEQFF.

This clonotype was detected ten times or more. The chain links TRBV5-1 to TRBJ2-1, with 11 bases identical to TRBD2. The CDR3 has 16 residues. J lost 4 bases, V lost 0 bases, and 3 bases had no gene match. Germline values: CDR1 SGHRS, CDR2 YFSETQ. The CDR3 protein is CASSLGTSGGYNEQFF. As DNA, the CDR3 is TGCGCCAGCAGCTTGGGAACTAGCGGGGGTTACAATGAGCAGTTCTTC.

The table lists this clonotype with many counts. This chain uses TRBV6-1 with TRBJ2-7; D gene unclear. Germline loops: CDR1 MNHNS, CDR2 SASEGT. V lost 4 bases and J 0 bases, leaving 7 bases between the germline ends. The CDR3 is 13 amino acids. The CDR3 nucleotides are TGTGCCAGCAGTGTCGTTAGCTCCTACGAGCAGTACTTC. As protein: CASSVVSSYEQYF.

This clonotype has a count of ten or more. The gene calls are TRBV20-1 and TRBJ2-1; D is undetermined. The CDR3 is 15 amino acids. V lost 1 base and J lost 4, with 14 bases in between. Germline V gene data show CDR1 as DFQATT and CDR2 as SNEGSKA (reference sequence). The CDR3 protein is CSARGRLDGYNEQFF. The CDR3 DNA follows: TGCAGTGCTAGAGGGCGGTTAGACGGTTACAATGAGCAGTTCTTC.